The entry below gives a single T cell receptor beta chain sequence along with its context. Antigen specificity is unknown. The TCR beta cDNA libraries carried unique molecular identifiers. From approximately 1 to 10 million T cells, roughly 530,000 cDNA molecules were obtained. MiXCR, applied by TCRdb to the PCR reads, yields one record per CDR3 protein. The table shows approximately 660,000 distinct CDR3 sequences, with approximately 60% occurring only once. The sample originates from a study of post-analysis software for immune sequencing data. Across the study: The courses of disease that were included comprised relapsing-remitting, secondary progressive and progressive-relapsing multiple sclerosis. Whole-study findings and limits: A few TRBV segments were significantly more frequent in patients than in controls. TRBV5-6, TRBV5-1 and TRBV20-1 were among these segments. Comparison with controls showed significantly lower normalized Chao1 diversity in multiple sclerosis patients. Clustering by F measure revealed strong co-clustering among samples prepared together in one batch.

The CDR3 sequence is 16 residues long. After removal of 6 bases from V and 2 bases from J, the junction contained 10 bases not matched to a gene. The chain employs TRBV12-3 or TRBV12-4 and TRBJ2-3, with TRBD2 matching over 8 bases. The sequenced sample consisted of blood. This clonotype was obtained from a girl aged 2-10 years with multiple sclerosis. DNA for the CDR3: TGTGCCAGCAGCCCACCGGGACTAGGGAACACAGATACGCAGTATTTT. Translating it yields CASSPPGLGNTDTQYF.